The 28 T cell receptor beta chains listed next were all sequenced from one sample in a study of blood T cell repertoires in COVID-19. Assay: immunoSEQ multiplex PCR; the TCRdb copy retains only in-frame clones and omits some. The table shows roughly 260,000 clones, with approximately 79% occurring only once. The specimen sequenced was peripheral blood. These receptors all come from a middle-aged woman with active or convalescent COVID-19.

The rearrangement joins TRBV10-3 to TRBJ1-1; D is perhaps TRBD1 (6 bases). The germline gives CDR1 ENHRY, CDR2 SYGVKD. V was pared by 6 bases and J by 3 bases, with 11 bases between. This CDR3 comprises 13 residues. CDR3 sequence (DNA): TGTGCCATCAGGGCACAGGGCCACACTGAAGCTTTCTTT. Translating gives CAIRAQGHTEAFF.

V usage is TRBV7-9 and J usage is TRBJ1-1; 7 positions agree with TRBD1. V dropped 2 bases and J dropped 4; count of bases not matched to a gene: 10. CDR3 length: 16 amino acids. Germline V gene lookup returns CDR1 SEHNR and CDR2 FQNEAQ (reference sequence). The CDR3 bases are TGTGCCAGCAGCTTATACGGTGGACAGGCGGGCACTGAAGCTTTCTTT. This codes for CASSLYGGQAGTEAFF.

The chain couples TRBV6-5 to TRBJ2-3, with D unresolved. Per germline, CDR1 MNHEY and CDR2 SVGAGI. Trimming left V 6 bases short and J 0 bases short, with 13 bases between. This CDR3 contains 15 residues. This CDR3 is CASSLDNLSTDTQYF. For the CDR3, the DNA is TGTGCCAGCAGCTTAGACAATCTTAGCACAGATACGCAGTATTTT.

The table lists this clone with a few counts. In DNA form, the CDR3 reads TGTGCCAGCAGCAAAAGCCGGGTCCCCTACGAGCAGTACGTC. Translation: CASSKSRVPYEQYV. V is TRBV2 and J is TRBJ2-7; no clear D gene. Trimming took off 6 bases at V and 2 bases at J, with 14 bases between the two ends. Germline values: CDR1 SNHLY, CDR2 FYNNEI. This CDR3 region has 14 residues.

Only a few counts were recorded for this clone. This chain links TRBV4-1 with TRBJ1-6, with D possibly TRBD1 on 6 matching bases. The CDR3 spans 16 residues. Germline lookup yields CDR1 MGHRA and CDR2 YSYEKL. V was cut by 2 bases and J by 4 bases, with 12 bases left in between. The CDR3 region has the DNA TGCGCCAGCAGCCAACTATCGGGACAATATAATTCACCCCTCCACTTT. Protein sequence: CASSQLSGQYNSPLHF.

The genes are TRBV6-6 and TRBJ1-1, with 7 bases aligning to TRBD1. CDR3 size: 14 residues. J gave up 11 bases and V 5 bases, and 14 bases lay outside the gene matches. Germline values: CDR1 MNHNY, CDR2 SVGAGI (reference sequence). The DNA of the CDR3 is TGTGCCAGCAGTCGCCGGGACAGCCCCTTGGGGGCTTTCTTT. Residues: CASSRRDSPLGAFF.

The chain uses TRBV2 and TRBJ2-2, with 9 bases aligning to TRBD1. The CDR3 contains 15 residues. After removal of 1 base from V and 7 bases from J, the junction contained 4 bases not matched to a gene. The germline CDR1 and CDR2 sequences are SNHLY and FYNNEI. CDR3 DNA: TGTGCCAGCAGTGAAGGGACAGGGGTTATCGGGGAGCTGTTTTTT. Translation: CASSEGTGVIGELFF.

In DNA form, the CDR3 reads TGTGCCAGCAGCGTAGAGCCAGGGGGCTCGTCCTACAATGAGCAGTTCTTC. Protein product: CASSVEPGGSSYNEQFF. The chain joins TRBV9 to TRBJ2-1; 8 bases match TRBD1. The CDR3 is made up of 17 amino acids. V lost 0 bases and J lost 1; bases outside the gene matches: 6. Germline CDR1 and CDR2: SGDLS and YYNGEE.

V is TRBV6-1 and J is TRBJ2-2; maybe TRBD2 (6 bases). The CDR3 extends over 15 amino acids. The germline V gene encodes CDR1 MNHNS and CDR2 SASEGT. The V gene lost 3 bases and the J gene lost 3 bases, with 11 bases spanning the gap. CDR3 sequence (DNA): TGTGCCAGCAGTGAGGACGGGGAGGACACCGGGGAGCTGTTTTTT. Translation: CASSEDGEDTGELFF.

This chain joins TRBV30 and TRBJ1-6, with 7 bases lining up with TRBD1. CDR1 GTSNPN and CDR2 SVGIG come from the germline V gene (reference sequence). Losses at the gene ends were 4 bases for V and 1 base for J; bases not matched to a gene: 7. The CDR3 length is 16 residues. CDR3 coding DNA: TGTGCCTGGAATGCAGGGGGGCAATCCTATAATTCACCCCTCCACTTT. As protein: CAWNAGGQSYNSPLHF.

This clone was counted many times. The chain carries TRBV4-2 and TRBJ1-5; 7 bases align to TRBD1. Germline V CDR1 and CDR2: LGHNA, YNFKEQ. The CDR3 extends over 14 amino acids. V lost 5 bases and J lost 5; bases outside the gene matches: 6. The CDR3 nucleotides read TGTGCCAGCAGCTACCAACAGGGGTATCAGCCCCAGCATTTT. The encoded protein is CASSYQQGYQPQHF.

This clone has just one count. The rearrangement uses TRBV3-1 (or the pseudogene TRBV3-2) and TRBJ1-2, with 7 nucleotides matching TRBD1. Germline CDR1 is LGHDT and CDR2 is YNNKEL (reference sequence). Trimming took 5 bases from V and 4 from J; bases not matched to a gene: 10. The CDR3 runs to 15 residues. CDR3 sequence: CASSETGDRAYGYTF. CDR3 nucleotide sequence: TGTGCCAGCAGCGAAACAGGGGATCGAGCCTATGGCTACACCTTC.

CDR3 loop: CATRQGEGSPLHF. CDR3 sequence (DNA): TGTGCCACCCGACAGGGGGAAGGATCACCCCTCCACTTT. The chain recombines TRBV12-3 or TRBV12-4 with TRBJ1-6; the match to TRBD1 covers 9 bases. V lost 10 bases to trimming and J lost 10 bases; unmatched junction nucleotides: 8. The CDR3 has 13 amino acids.

V usage is TRBV3-1 (or the pseudogene TRBV3-2) and J usage is TRBJ1-2; tentatively, D is TRBD1 (5 bases). Germline lookup yields CDR1 LGHDT and CDR2 YNNKEL (reference sequence). CDR3 length equals 12 residues. V shed 6 bases and J shed 8 bases, with 13 bases lying between them. The CDR3 DNA sequence: TGTGCCAGCAGAAGTGAAGGGGAAGGCTACACCTTC. It specifies CASRSEGEGYTF.

The chain couples TRBV5-1 to TRBJ2-2, with 11 bases aligning to TRBD1. Losses at the gene ends were 6 bases for V and 7 bases for J; bases not matched to a gene: 8. Per germline, CDR1 SGHRS and CDR2 YFSETQ. The CDR3 has 15 residues. DNA for the CDR3: TGCGCCAGCACCCGGGACAGGGGGTTTGGCGGGGAGCTGTTTTTT. Its translation is CASTRDRGFGGELFF.

The chain is built from TRBV2 and TRBJ1-1; no definite D call. V lost 8 bases, J lost 1 base, and 11 bases lay in between. The CDR3 is 13 residues long. Germline CDR1 is SNHLY and CDR2 is FYNNEI. The CDR3 DNA follows: TGTGCCAGCCTCCAACAGACGAACACTGAAGCTTTCTTT. It is translated as CASLQQTNTEAFF. Based on the CDR3 plus reference TRBV2 and TRBJ1-1, the full variable domain is EPEVTQTPSHQVTQMGQEVILRCVPISNHLYFYWYRQILGQKVEFLVSFYNNEISEKSEIFDDQFSVERPDGSNFTLKIRSTKLEDSAMYFCASLQQTNTEAFFGQGTRLTVV.

DNA of the CDR3: TGTGCCACCTGGGACAGAACCTACGAGCAGTACTTC. Its translation: CATWDRTYEQYF. The genes are TRBV2 and TRBJ2-7; 7 bases map to TRBD1. The CDR3 covers 12 residues. Germline CDR1 SNHLY, CDR2 FYNNEI. With 10 bases clipped from V and 2 bases from J, the junction kept 5 bases outside the gene matches.

The gene calls are TRBV5-4 and TRBJ1-1; TRBD1 might be the D (6 bases). Trimming shortened V by 0 bases and J by 7 bases, and 16 bases separated the two germline ends. CDR3 size: 15 residues. The germline CDR1 and CDR2 sequences are SGHNT and YYREEE (reference sequence). CDR3 nucleotide sequence: TGTGCCAGCAGCTTGGGAGTGAACAGGGTTGGTGAAGCTTTCTTT. Amino acids: CASSLGVNRVGEAFF.

This clone was seen only once. The chain recombines TRBV7-3 with TRBJ1-1; 9 nucleotides align to TRBD1. The CDR3 is 13 residues long. Germline V gives CDR1 SGHTA, CDR2 FQGTGA. J lost 10 bases, V lost 1 base, and 4 bases had no gene match. The CDR3 reads CASSLRQGVRAFF. The CDR3 nucleotides are TGTGCCAGCAGCTTAAGACAGGGGGTTAGAGCTTTCTTT. Using reference TRBV7-3 and TRBJ1-1 for the parts outside the CDR3, the full variable domain is GAGVSQTPSNKVTEKGKYVELRCDPISGHTALYWYRQSLGQGPEFLIYFQGTGAADDSGLPNDRFFAVRPEGSVSTLKIQRTERGDSAVYLCASSLRQGVRAFFGQGTRLTVV.

The chain recombines TRBV24-1 with TRBJ2-2, with D possibly TRBD2 on 7 matching bases. Trimming removed 6 bases at V and 1 base at J, with 11 bases between. This CDR3 has 15 amino acids. Germline CDR1 KGHDR, CDR2 SFDVKD. This chain's CDR3 is CATSSGGQNTGELFF. CDR3 sequence (DNA): TGTGCCACCAGTTCCGGGGGGCAGAACACCGGGGAGCTGTTTTTT.

The gene calls are TRBV28 and TRBJ1-2; perhaps TRBD1 as D (5 bases). Trimming cost V 3 bases and J 3 bases, with 11 bases left between them. The V gene's germline CDR1 is MDHEN and CDR2 SYDVKM. There are 14 residues in the CDR3. The DNA for the CDR3 is TGTGCCAGCAGTTTCCCCGACAGAGACTATGGCTACACCTTC. It codes for CASSFPDRDYGYTF.

This clone was observed a handful of times. V usage is TRBV3-1 (or the pseudogene TRBV3-2) and J usage is TRBJ1-3; the D gene is possibly TRBD1 (5 bases). Per the germline V gene, CDR1 is LGHDT and CDR2 is YNNKEL (reference sequence). V was trimmed by 1 base and J by 5 bases, leaving 15 bases between them. The CDR3 consists of 16 residues. The CDR3 loop reads CASSQGPLTVRNTIYF. The CDR3 bases are TGTGCCAGCAGCCAAGGCCCTTTGACAGTAAGAAACACCATATATTTT.

This sequence joins TRBV14 and TRBJ1-4; a weak D match, TRBD1 (6 bases). Trimming cost V 4 bases and J 3 bases, with 12 bases left between them. In germline, CDR1 is SGHDN, CDR2 FVKESK. The CDR3 is made up of 15 amino acids. CDR3 sequence reads: CASSLRQEANEKLFF. The CDR3 coding sequence is TGTGCCAGCAGCCTTAGACAGGAAGCTAATGAAAAACTGTTTTTT.

This clone was seen only once. The chain recombines TRBV14 with TRBJ2-3, with 10 nucleotides matching TRBD2. The CDR3 contains 15 residues. The germline gives CDR1 SGHDN, CDR2 FVKESK. Trimming took 5 bases from V and 4 from J; bases not matched to a gene: 6. The chain's CDR3 is CASSWTSGEADTQYF. The CDR3 DNA reads TGTGCCAGCAGCTGGACTAGCGGCGAGGCAGATACGCAGTATTTT.

The chain has TRBV3-1 (or the pseudogene TRBV3-2) and TRBJ2-1; TRBD2 matches at 14 bases. The CDR3 is 17 residues long. V trimming: 6 bases; J trimming: 7 bases; junction bases outside the gene matches: 11. Germline V gene sequence: CDR1 LGHDT, CDR2 YNNKEL (reference sequence). CDR3 bases: TGTGCCAGCAGTCCGCTCCCGGGACTAGCGGGGGAGAATGAGCAGTTCTTC. It is translated as CASSPLPGLAGENEQFF.

The genes are TRBV6-7 and TRBJ2-1; 9 bases are shared with TRBD2. TRBV6-7 belongs to the ORF category, with a function that is uncertain. V gave up 2 bases and J gave up 7 bases; unmatched junction bases: 12. The CDR3 is 17 residues long. The CDR3, as DNA: TGTGCCAGCAGTTACCCCTATGGGCGGGGGGGCCTAAATGAGCAGTTCTTC. Residues: CASSYPYGRGGLNEQFF.

The rearrangement links TRBV2 to TRBJ1-2; D perhaps matches TRBD1 (5 bases). Germline V CDR1 and CDR2: SNHLY, FYNNEI. Trimming took 4 bases from V and 6 from J, leaving 15 bases between them. This CDR3 spans 14 amino acids. This chain's CDR3 is CASSALEGRDGYTF. CDR3 coding DNA: TGTGCCAGCAGTGCGCTTGAGGGGAGGGATGGCTACACCTTC.

This clone was recorded a few times. The genes are TRBV2 and TRBJ1-3; TRBD1 might be the D (5 bases). CDR3 length: 19 amino acids. Trimming cost V 7 bases and J 0 bases, with 25 bases left between them. Germline CDR1 is SNHLY and CDR2 is FYNNEI. The CDR3 here is CASITLPDSPNFSGNTIYF. CDR3 coding DNA: TGTGCCAGCATCACTCTTCCTGACAGTCCCAACTTCTCTGGAAACACCATATATTTT.